The rows below give T cell receptor beta chains drawn from one sample of a study of Graves' ophthalmopathy and Graves' hyperthyroidism. TCRdb ran MiXCR on the multiplex PCR reads and lists one entry per CDR3 protein. The sample shows around 1.1 million distinct CDR3 sequences, approximately 35% of them seen only once. Sequenced sample: peripheral blood or thyroid tissue (not recorded which). The receptors were gathered from an adult man with Graves' hyperthyroidism. CDR3s include the opening cysteine and the closing phenylalanine or tryptophan. Each record gives: clone size, V gene, J gene, D gene, CDR3 protein, CDR3 DNA. The D gene is left open where the match is weak. Some rows have no size entry. The others give once, few or many, or a class for an expanded clone.

>many|TRBV5-1|TRBJ1-6|-
CASSYNRDSSPLHF
TGCGCCAGCAGCTACAACAGGGATAGCTCACCCCTCCACTTT
>few|TRBV20-1|TRBJ2-2|-
CSARDRARGTGELFF
TGCAGTGCTAGAGACAGGGCGAGGGGCACCGGGGAGCTGTTTTTT
>few|TRBV2|TRBJ2-7|TRBD1
CASKISEEVQGEKYEQYF
TGTGCCAGCAAGATAAGTGAAGAAGTACAGGGGGAAAAATACGAGCAGTACTTC
>-|TRBV7-9|TRBJ1-6|-
CASSLVSWGWNSPLHF
TGTGCCAGCAGCTTAGTATCTTGGGGCTGGAATTCACCCCTCCACTTT
>many|TRBV7-2|TRBJ1-2|-
CASRVQQSTYGYTF
TGTGCCAGCAGGGTGCAGCAATCGACCTATGGCTACACCTTC
>many|TRBV5-1|TRBJ2-5|-
CASSLRLAKRGTQYF
TGCGCCAGCAGCTTGCGGCTAGCGAAACGGGGGACCCAGTACTTC
>-|TRBV29-1|TRBJ1-1|-
CSMWATNTEAFF
TGCAGCATGTGGGCCACGAACACTGAAGCTTTCTTT
>few|TRBV6-5|TRBJ2-7|-
CASSYSSQGLYEQYF
TGTGCCAGCAGTTACTCGTCGCAGGGGCTCTACGAGCAGTACTTC
>-|TRBV5-5|TRBJ1-2|-
CASSQLLDGNYGYTF
TGTGCCAGCAGCCAACTACTAGACGGGAACTATGGCTACACCTTC
>-|TRBV4-3|TRBJ1-5|-
CASSQDRLSTAYQPQHF
TGCGCCAGCAGCCAAGATAGGTTGTCGACAGCTTATCAGCCCCAGCATTTT
>many|TRBV4-1|TRBJ1-2|-
CASSQDSDSYYGYTF
TGCGCCAGCAGCCAAGATTCCGACAGTTACTATGGCTACACCTTC
>-|TRBV19|TRBJ2-2|-
CASSILGSTGELFF
TGTGCCAGTAGTATTCTGGGGAGCACCGGGGAGCTGTTTTTT
>-|TRBV19|TRBJ1-6|TRBD1
CASRRDRGSYNSPPHF
TGTGCCAGTAGAAGGGACAGGGGCTCCTATAATTCACCCCCCCACTTT
>-|TRBV11-2|TRBJ1-5|-
CASSLTRTGSQPQHF
TGTGCCAGCAGCTTAACTCGGACCGGGAGTCAGCCCCAGCATTTT
>-|TRBV3-1|TRBJ2-7|-
CASSQDRTLVEQYF
TGTGCCAGCAGCCAAGATCGGACTTTGGTAGAGCAGTACTTC
>-|TRBV30|TRBJ1-1|-
CAWTDWGNTEAFF
TGTGCCTGGACCGATTGGGGGAACACTGAAGCTTTCTTT
>-|TRBV24-1|TRBJ1-5|-
CATSEGFVNQPQHF
TGTGCCACCAGTGAAGGGTTCGTCAATCAGCCCCAGCATTTT
>many|TRBV10-3|TRBJ2-5|TRBD2
CAISVLLAGEGGDQETQYF
TGTGCCATCAGTGTGCTGCTAGCGGGAGAAGGGGGGGACCAAGAGACCCAGTACTTC
>-|TRBV4-2|TRBJ2-2|-
CASSQDTGGGGAGELFF
TGTGCCAGCAGCCAAGATACCGGGGGAGGTGGAGCCGGGGAGCTGTTTTTT
>-|TRBV20-1|TRBJ2-7|-
CSARDFEQYF
TGCAGTGCTAGAGATTTCGAGCAGTACTTC
>many|TRBV7-3|TRBJ2-2|TRBD1
CASSPKDRVNTGELFF
TGTGCCAGCAGCCCAAAGGACAGGGTGAACACCGGGGAGCTGTTTTTT
>-|TRBV7-9|TRBJ2-7|-
CASSHLAPTYEQYF
TGTGCCAGCAGCCACCTAGCGCCAACCTACGAGCAGTACTTC
>few|TRBV5-1|TRBJ2-5|-
CASSLDPGHQETQYF
TGCGCCAGCAGCTTGGATCCGGGGCACCAAGAGACCCAGTACTTC
>-|TRBV12-3/TRBV12-4|TRBJ2-5|TRBD1
CASRGQGTNQETQYF
TGTGCCAGCAGGGGACAGGGGACCAACCAAGAGACCCAGTACTTC
>few|TRBV20-1|TRBJ1-5|-
CSASLPGVSNQPQHF
TGCAGTGCTAGTCTCCCCGGGGTCAGCAATCAGCCCCAGCATTTT
>many|TRBV19|TRBJ2-7|TRBD1
CASSRRDRDSYEQYF
TGTGCCAGTAGCCGACGGGACAGGGATAGCTACGAGCAGTACTTC
>few|TRBV5-1|TRBJ2-5|-
CASSTSRDGQETQYF
TGTGCCAGCAGTACCTCCCGGGATGGCCAAGAGACCCAGTACTTC
>few|TRBV29-1|TRBJ1-1|-
CSLTGGLNTEAFF
TGCAGCCTGACGGGCGGGCTGAACACTGAAGCTTTCTTT
>few|TRBV7-2|TRBJ2-5|-
CASSLGERRFGTQYF
TGTGCCAGCAGCTTAGGCGAGCGCCGTTTTGGGACCCAGTACTTC
>many|TRBV4-3|TRBJ2-7|-
CASSQTRGSSYEQYF
TGCGCCAGCAGCCAAACCAGGGGCAGCTCCTACGAGCAGTACTTC
>many|TRBV19|TRBJ2-5|-
CASSIVRGEETQYF
TGTGCCAGTAGTATAGTTCGGGGAGAAGAGACCCAGTACTTC
>many|TRBV5-5|TRBJ2-7|-
CASSYGISYEQYF
TGTGCCAGCAGCTATGGGATAAGCTACGAGCAGTACTTC
>-|TRBV6-2/TRBV6-3|TRBJ2-7|TRBD2
CATSGNSYEQYF
TGTGCCACTAGCGGGAACTCCTACGAGCAGTACTTC
>-|TRBV28|TRBJ1-5|-
CASLPHLSNQPQHF
TGTGCCAGCTTGCCTCATCTTAGCAATCAGCCCCAGCATTTT
>many|TRBV24-1|TRBJ1-1|TRBD1
CATSEGQGAKTEAFF
TGTGCCACCAGTGAGGGACAGGGGGCAAAGACTGAAGCTTTCTTT
>many|TRBV14|TRBJ1-1|-
CASSQGGRALDTEAFF
TGTGCCAGCAGCCAAGGGGGGCGGGCGTTGGACACTGAAGCTTTCTTT
>-|TRBV4-3|TRBJ2-7|-
CAGSQGATGSGYEQYF
TGCGCCGGCAGCCAAGGGGCCACAGGGTCCGGCTACGAGCAGTACTTC
>many|TRBV7-8|TRBJ1-6|-
CASSLGRIELPNSPLHF
TGTGCCAGCAGCTTAGGACGGATCGAATTACCTAATTCACCCCTCCACTTT
>-|TRBV10-3|TRBJ1-3|-
CAISPQGHSGNTIYF
TGTGCCATCAGTCCTCAGGGCCACTCTGGAAACACCATATATTTT
>-|TRBV5-1|TRBJ2-6|-
CASSLTLRREAGANVLTF
TGCGCCAGCAGCTTGACACTACGAAGGGAGGCTGGGGCCAACGTCCTGACTTTC
>many|TRBV12-3/TRBV12-4|TRBJ1-1|-
CASSSKVMVNTEAFF
TGTGCCAGCAGTTCAAAGGTTATGGTGAACACTGAAGCTTTCTTT
>-|TRBV20-1|TRBJ2-2|-
CSASGQVNTGELFF
TGCAGTGCTAGCGGCCAGGTGAACACCGGGGAGCTGTTTTTT
>few|TRBV5-1|TRBJ2-5|-
CASSLGTLGGETQYF
TGTGCCAGCAGCTTGGGTACACTAGGGGGAGAGACCCAGTACTTC
>many|TRBV20-1|TRBJ1-4|-
CSARDVRGNDEKLFF
TGCAGTGCTAGAGACGTCCGGGGCAACGATGAAAAACTGTTTTTT
>-|TRBV7-2|TRBJ2-7|-
CASSTTVSEQYF
TGTGCCAGCAGCACTACAGTTTCCGAGCAGTACTTC
>-|TRBV30|TRBJ2-7|-
CAWRPGPGYEQYF
TGTGCCTGGAGGCCGGGACCGGGTTACGAGCAGTACTTC
>-|TRBV7-9|TRBJ2-7|-
CASSQVSGNTYEQYF
TGCGCCAGCAGCCAAGTGTCTGGCAACACCTACGAGCAGTACTTC
>-|TRBV24-1|TRBJ1-5|TRBD1
CATSKGQGGNQPQHF
TGTGCCACCAGCAAAGGACAGGGGGGCAATCAGCCCCAGCATTTT
>-|TRBV19|TRBJ2-3|-
CASFSVRTDTQYF
TGTGCCAGCTTCTCGGTACGCACAGATACGCAGTATTTT
>many|TRBV29-1|TRBJ2-7|TRBD1
CSVGDRGREQYF
TGCAGCGTTGGGGACAGGGGGCGCGAGCAGTACTTC
>-|TRBV12-3/TRBV12-4|TRBJ1-4|TRBD1
CASSLQGQGEKLFF
TGTGCCAGCAGTTTGCAGGGACAGGGTGAAAAACTGTTTTTT
>-|TRBV12-3/TRBV12-4|TRBJ2-5|-
CASSFRGADQETQYF
TGTGCCAGCAGTTTTAGGGGTGCGGACCAAGAGACCCAGTACTTC
>-|TRBV20-1|TRBJ1-1|-
CSVSIWGSEAFF
TGCAGTGTTAGTATATGGGGTTCTGAAGCTTTCTTT